Each of the 17 T cell receptor beta chains below was sequenced from the same sample in a study of blood T cell repertoires in COVID-19 (dated by TCRdb to 2020 to 2021). The library was made by the immunoSEQ multiplex PCR assay. Sourced from immuneACCESS, this table was stored by TCRdb with only in-frame sequences that have V and J called. A share of the clones is absent; for the studies checked, an unresolved V gene accounts for under half, and the remainder has no known explanation. In all, the sample holds tens of thousands of clones, and approximately 90% of those were seen once. The ten largest clones represent roughly 2.3% of the sample. The sequenced sample was peripheral blood. The receptor source for this set is a human donor with active COVID-19. The donor label of this sample is uncertain.

The chain links TRBV12-5 to TRBJ2-5, with TRBD1 matching 8 bases. Germline loops: CDR1 LGHNT, CDR2 FRNRAP. V was pared by 2 bases and J by 5 bases, with 10 bases of the junction left unmatched. CDR3 size: 16 residues. The CDR3 spells CASGLSPQGVGETQYF. The CDR3 DNA follows: TGTGCTAGTGGTTTGTCTCCACAGGGGGTAGGGGAGACCCAGTACTTC.

The chain uses TRBV6-2 or TRBV6-3 and TRBJ1-6, with TRBD1 identical over 8 bases. This CDR3 is 16 amino acids long. In germline, CDR1 is MNHEY, CDR2 SVGEGT. Trimming removed 5 bases from V and 10 bases from J; junction bases left unmatched: 13. The CDR3 here is CASSKEPDRGFSPLHF. In DNA form, the CDR3 reads TGTGCCAGCAGTAAAGAGCCAGACAGGGGTTTCTCACCCCTCCACTTT.

Turning to this clone: At one boundary the junction diverges from the germline segment, which might be a read error. The V and J genes are TRBV5-5 and TRBJ2-6, with 8 bases identical to TRBD2. The CDR3 length is 19 residues. Germline V lookup: CDR1 SGHKS, CDR2 YYEKEE (reference sequence). Written as DNA, the CDR3 is TGTGCCCGCAGCTTGCGCCGGGGGGGGCAGCCCTCTGGGGCCAACGTCCTGACTTTC. Its translation: CARSLRRGGQPSGANVLTF. The whole variable domain, filled in from reference TRBV5-5 and TRBJ2-6, reads DAGVTQSPTHLIKTRGQQVTLRCSPISGHKSVSWYQQVLGQGPQFIFQYYEKEERGRGNFPDRFSARQFPNYSSELNVNALLLGDSALYLCARSLRRGGQPSGANVLTFGAGSRLTVL.

This chain connects TRBV5-4 to TRBJ1-3; D is ambiguous. The germline CDR1 and CDR2 sequences are SGHNT and YYREEE (reference sequence). This CDR3 is 16 amino acids long. The V end was cut by 3 bases, the J end by 2 bases, with 15 bases between. Written as DNA, the CDR3 is TGTGCCAGCAGCTCCCCTTTGGAGGGAACTGGAAACACCATATATTTT. It translates to CASSSPLEGTGNTIYF.

V is TRBV9 and J is TRBJ2-3; D might be TRBD2 (5 bases). V dropped 7 bases and J dropped 1 base, with 7 bases sitting between them. This CDR3 has 12 amino acids. CDR1 is SGDLS and CDR2 is YYNGEE in the germline V gene. This chain's CDR3 is CASGRGTDTQYF. CDR3 sequence (DNA): TGTGCCAGCGGGCGGGGCACAGATACGCAGTATTTT.

The chain is built from TRBV2 and TRBJ1-5; D gene unclear. Deletions cut 5 bases from V and 5 bases from J, with 13 bases between. Germline CDR1 reads SNHLY; CDR2 reads FYNNEI. The CDR3 runs to 14 residues. For the CDR3, the DNA is TGTGCCAGCAGTACTCTAGGAGGCGATCAGCCCCAGCATTTT. Its translation is CASSTLGGDQPQHF. Supplemented by reference TRBV2 and TRBJ1-5, the full variable domain reads EPEVTQTPSHQVTQMGQEVILRCVPISNHLYFYWYRQILGQKVEFLVSFYNNEISEKSEIFDDQFSVERPDGSNFTLKIRSTKLEDSAMYFCASSTLGGDQPQHFGDGTRLSIL.

The CDR3 DNA is TGTGCCAGCAGTGAAGTTTTCAATGAGGGTGAGACCCAGTACTTC. This sequence encodes CASSEVFNEGETQYF. This chain connects TRBV6-1 to TRBJ2-5; possible D gene TRBD2, 5 bases. Trimming pared 1 base from V and 5 bases from J, leaving 14 bases between. Germline CDR1 and CDR2: MNHNS and SASEGT. This CDR3 has 15 amino acids.

The V and J genes are TRBV27 and TRBJ1-1; D remains ambiguous. Germline values: CDR1 MNHEY, CDR2 SMNVEV (reference sequence). Trimming removed 0 bases at V and 4 bases at J, with 9 bases between. There are 14 residues in the CDR3. CDR3 in DNA: TGTGCCAGCAGTTTATCGAGGAGAGGCACTGAAGCTTTCTTT. This sequence encodes CASSLSRRGTEAFF.

This chain joins TRBV28 and TRBJ2-3; 7 nucleotides agree with TRBD1. CDR1 is MDHEN and CDR2 is SYDVKM in the germline V gene. The junction had 4 bases not matched to a gene; V was cut back by 5 bases and J by 2 bases. The CDR3 is 14 amino acids. The CDR3 reads CASSGGQSTDTQYF. The CDR3 DNA is TGTGCCAGCAGTGGGGGACAGTCCACAGATACGCAGTATTTT.

V usage is TRBV13 and J usage is TRBJ2-5, with TRBD2 matching 9 bases. This CDR3 spans 17 amino acids. V dropped 4 bases and J dropped 3; count of bases not matched to a gene: 12. Germline CDR1 PRHDT, CDR2 FYEKMQ (reference sequence). CDR3 protein: CASSYTDVIAGEETQYF. The CDR3 nucleotides read TGTGCCAGCAGCTATACGGACGTTATAGCGGGGGAAGAGACCCAGTACTTC. Drawing the rest from reference TRBV13 and TRBJ2-5, the complete variable domain is AAGVIQSPRHLIKEKRETATLKCYPIPRHDTVYWYQQGPGQDPQFLISFYEKMQSDKGSIPDRFSAQQFSDYHSELNMSSLELGDSALYFCASSYTDVIAGEETQYFGPGTRLLVL.

The genes are TRBV7-9 and TRBJ1-1, with D uncertain. V was clipped by 0 bases and J by 4 bases, with 12 bases between them. Germline lookup yields CDR1 SEHNR and CDR2 FQNEAQ (reference sequence). This CDR3 has 15 residues. The DNA of the CDR3 is TGTGCCAGCAGCTTAGCCGCGAGGCGGGGCACTGAAGCTTTCTTT. This gives the protein CASSLAARRGTEAFF.

The CDR3 protein is CASSRGYGYTF. The CDR3 nucleotides read TGTGCCAGTAGCCGGGGCTATGGCTACACCTTC. The V gene is TRBV19, the J gene TRBJ1-2; D gene uncertain. Germline CDR1 and CDR2: LNHDA and SQIVND (reference sequence). V dropped 6 bases and J dropped 4 bases, with 6 bases sitting between them. The CDR3 has 11 residues.

This chain connects TRBV5-5 to TRBJ1-3; 7 bases line up with TRBD1. The V gene end was trimmed by 0 bases and the J gene end by 0 bases; junction bases not matched to a gene: 12. Germline V gene data show CDR1 as SGHKS and CDR2 as YYEKEE (reference sequence). CDR3 length: 19 amino acids. CDR3 sequence: CASSLVPLGTAFSGNTIYF. Written as DNA, the CDR3 is TGTGCCAGCAGCTTGGTTCCCCTCGGGACAGCTTTCTCTGGAAACACCATATATTTT.

V is TRBV9 and J is TRBJ2-5, with D perhaps matching TRBD2 (5 bases). Germline lookup yields CDR1 SGDLS and CDR2 YYNGEE. The V and J ends lost 4 bases and 1 base respectively, with 11 bases between them. This CDR3 has 14 residues. For the CDR3, the DNA is TGTGCCAGCAGCCGAGGGCCGAGCCAAGAGACCCAGTACTTC. Protein: CASSRGPSQETQYF.

The chain couples TRBV5-6 to TRBJ2-1; TRBD2 matches 8 bases. Losses at the gene ends were 4 bases for V and 6 bases for J; bases not matched to a gene: 12. Looked up from germline, CDR1 is SGHDT and CDR2 is YYEEEE. The CDR3 length is 16 residues. The CDR3 coding sequence is TGTGCCAGCAGCCGGACCGGGGGGGCCCAGGGCAATGAGCAGTTCTTC. Translating gives CASSRTGGAQGNEQFF.

This sequence joins TRBV5-8 and TRBJ2-5, with D uncertain. Germline-derived CDR1 and CDR2 are SGHTS and YDEGEE. The V end lost 2 bases, the J end lost 1 base, and 6 bases lay between the germline ends. CDR3 length: 13 amino acids. This CDR3 reads CASSFAPQETQYF. The CDR3 DNA follows: TGTGCCAGCAGCTTCGCGCCCCAAGAGACCCAGTACTTC.

The CDR3: CASSHWTGYLTF. DNA for the CDR3: TGTGCCAGCAGCCACTGGACAGGGTACCTCACCTTC. The genes are TRBV14 and TRBJ1-2; 8 bases align to TRBD1. This CDR3 comprises 12 residues. V lost 3 bases to trimming and J lost 13 bases; unmatched junction nucleotides: 7. The germline CDR1 and CDR2 sequences are SGHDN and FVKESK.